This T cell receptor beta chain was profiled in a study of blood T cell repertoires in COVID-19. Across the study: Material from acute and convalescent COVID-19 was sourced from the United States, Italy and Spain. T cells, B-cell-depleted T cells, or PBMCs supplied cDNA or gDNA.

In the authors' methods: Estimated nucleated cell counts came from reference gene primer amplification. Libraries were prepared by immunoSEQ multiplex PCR; TCRdb keeps only in-frame clonotypes and omits some of them. V and J calls and clone size are copied from that table; D and trimming were computed from the DNA. In the table there are approximately 59,000 clones, more than 70% of which are singletons. This CDR3 is built from 12 residues. J gave up 11 bases and V 6 bases, and 8 bases lay outside the gene matches. Germline assignment: CDR1 WNHNN and CDR2 SYGVQD (reference sequence). Source material: peripheral blood. The gene calls are TRBV10-1 and TRBJ1-1, with 8 bases that match TRBD1. This sequence was found in a human donor in a cohort sampled during active COVID-19. The DNA of the CDR3 is TGCGCCAGCAGGGAATCGGACAGGGCGGCTTTCTTT. Translation: CASRESDRAAFF.